This T cell receptor (beta chain) comes out of a study of preoperative IRX-2 immunotherapy in early breast cancer. Produced via immunoSEQ multiplex PCR; TCRdb's table is partial and in-frame only. Counted here are about 6,200 clones, roughly three quarters occurring once; the ten biggest clones make up roughly 18%. The CDR3 covers 15 residues. Germline CDR1 reads LNHDA; CDR2 reads SQIVND (reference sequence). Unmatched junction bases numbered 6, after V lost 4 bases and J lost 6 bases. Treatment specified: preoperative locoregional IRX-2 cytokine immunotherapy. Patients received preoperative, locoregional IRX-2 cytokine immunotherapy in a phase Ib study.

This rearrangement joins TRBV19 to TRBJ1-6; 7 bases line up with TRBD1. The clonotype comes from a human donor with breast cancer. This material consisted of tumor tissue, taken before IRX-2 immunotherapy. CDR3 in amino acids: CASSTSGTANSPLHF. The DNA of the CDR3 is TGTGCCAGTAGTACTTCCGGGACAGCTAATTCACCCCTCCACTTT.